This T cell receptor beta chain derives from a study of beta chain features in type 1 diabetes. Study-level points and caveats: Junctions at VDJ sites from type 1 diabetes patients had fewer insertions and more deletions. In patients and controls equally, PCR might favor templates that are shorter. A greater similarity of naive, central memory and Treg TCRB repertoires was seen among patients than among healthy donors. Shorter TCRB CDR3s, moderately but significantly so, marked every one of the four CD4+ subsets in Type 1 diabetes patients.

Every isolated RNA sample was fully reverse transcribed, so sequencing captured expressed TCRB transcripts. The repertoire was sequenced with immunoSEQ multiplex PCR; TCRdb's copy has only in-frame clones and lacks some. The repertoire holds a few hundred thousand clones, with roughly 16% as singletons. Each population that was sorted was more than 98% pure. Germline V CDR1 and CDR2: ENHRY, SYGVKD. V was pared by 5 bases and J by 4 bases, with 10 bases between. This CDR3 region has 13 residues. Of note for this clone: The target antigen is unknown.

The TCR sequence derives from a man aged 25-45 years with type 1 diabetes. The chain recombines TRBV10-3 with TRBJ2-3, with D tentatively TRBD1 or TRBD2 (5 bases each). The sequencing input was naive CD4+ T cells from blood. The CDR3 loop reads CAISHRDPDTQYF. CDR3 in DNA: TGTGCCATCAGTCACCGGGACCCAGATACGCAGTATTTT.